This T cell receptor beta chain was profiled in a study of cytomegalovirus exposure and HLA in healthy donors. Study-level results: It is likely that the observed cluster of highly shared sequence variants was a sequencing artifact. Cytomegalovirus-associated TCR beta chains were listed, numbering 150 to 200. What a later analysis showed was that several of the most significant clusters appeared linked to common viral pathogens.

It was with 60 Vbeta and 13 Jbeta primers that the PCR ran. The repertoire was sequenced with immunoSEQ multiplex PCR; TCRdb's copy has only in-frame clones and lacks some. The profile shows 180,000 or so clones, over 75% of them singletons. The table lists this clone with a count of one. The target antigen is unknown. The V end was cut by 9 bases, the J end by 0 bases, with 12 bases between. The CDR3 has 14 amino acids. Germline V gives CDR1 MNHNS, CDR2 SASEGT. This clonotype was sampled from a man aged 18 to 29 in good health and CMV-seropositive. The chain links TRBV6-1 to TRBJ1-5; D may be TRBD1 (6 bases). The sample comprised PBMCs. CDR3 nucleotides: TGTGCCAGTCGGGACACCCATAGCAATCAGCCCCAGCATTTT. This codes for CASRDTHSNQPQHF.